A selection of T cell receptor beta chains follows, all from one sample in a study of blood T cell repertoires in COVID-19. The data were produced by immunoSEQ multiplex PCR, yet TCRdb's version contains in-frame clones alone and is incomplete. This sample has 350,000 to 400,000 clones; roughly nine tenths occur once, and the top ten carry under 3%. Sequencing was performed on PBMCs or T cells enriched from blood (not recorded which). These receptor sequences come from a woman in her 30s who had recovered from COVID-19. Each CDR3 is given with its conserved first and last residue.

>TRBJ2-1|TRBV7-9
CASSLVELLYNEQFF
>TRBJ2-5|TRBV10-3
CAISEMAGEGETQYF
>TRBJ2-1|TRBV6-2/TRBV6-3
CASSYGLAGGNEQFF
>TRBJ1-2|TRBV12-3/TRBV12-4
CASSYTGIYGYTF
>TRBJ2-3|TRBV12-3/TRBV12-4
CASISGMTDTQYF
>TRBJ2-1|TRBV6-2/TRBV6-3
CASSYFSEQFF
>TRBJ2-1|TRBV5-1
CASSSGSREQFF
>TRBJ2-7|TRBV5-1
CASSLDRGAYEQYF
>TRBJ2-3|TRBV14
CASSRDRATDTQYF
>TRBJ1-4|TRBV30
CAWGGTGGQEKLFF
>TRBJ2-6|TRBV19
CASRGSSGANVLTF
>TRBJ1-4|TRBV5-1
CASSRGTGIEKLFF
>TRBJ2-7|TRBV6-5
CASSYSTGDSYEQYF
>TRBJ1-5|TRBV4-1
CASSQRTIRGNNQPQHF
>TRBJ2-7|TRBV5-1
CASSWDLYYEQYF
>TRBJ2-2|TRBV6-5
CASSLDTTGELFF
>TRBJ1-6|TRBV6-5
CASSLGGISPLHF
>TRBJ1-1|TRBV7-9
CASSTDRLGVNTEAFF
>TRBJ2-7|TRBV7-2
CASSFGTSGSSYEQYF
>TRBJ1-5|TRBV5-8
CASSFSQPQHF
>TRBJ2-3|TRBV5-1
CASSLVAGGTDTQYF
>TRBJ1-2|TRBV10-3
CAISAGVNYGYTF
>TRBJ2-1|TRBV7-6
CASSLGGREGSYNEQFF
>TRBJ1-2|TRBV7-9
CASSLDSTNYGYTF
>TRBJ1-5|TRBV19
CASTSTGGVNQPQHF
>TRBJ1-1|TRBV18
CASSPLGSTVEAFF
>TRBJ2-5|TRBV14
CASSQDFRGVAETQYF
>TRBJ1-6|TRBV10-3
CAISDLGQVAGGSPLHF
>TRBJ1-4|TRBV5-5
CASSPDPVAEKLFF
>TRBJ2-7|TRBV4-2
CASSQEGREVSYEQYF
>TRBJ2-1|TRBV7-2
CASSFDRGEYNEQFF
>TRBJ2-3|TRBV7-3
CASSLRRTADTQYF
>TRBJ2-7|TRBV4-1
CASSLRLAGGLYEQYF
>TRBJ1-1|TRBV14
CASSQEGERRNTEAFF
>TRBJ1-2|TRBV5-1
CASSPGQGESNYGYTF
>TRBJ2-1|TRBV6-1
CASSEISSAGGPRSYNEQFF
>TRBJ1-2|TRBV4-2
CASSQAEQSVNYGYTF
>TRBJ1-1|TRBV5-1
CASSLSGRGLEGTEAFF
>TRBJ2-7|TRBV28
CASNSPYEQYF
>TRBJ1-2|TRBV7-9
CASSPLTGSYGYTF